These 16 T cell receptor beta chains share one sample of origin, sequenced in a study of blood T cell repertoires in COVID-19. Measured with immunoSEQ multiplex PCR; TCRdb has only the in-frame clones, and not every one. Seen here are 360,000 or so clones, about 90% observed once, and the top ten hold just over 1%. Sequencing was carried out using PBMCs or T cells enriched from blood (not recorded which). The receptors originated from a woman aged 25-40 years who had been exposed to COVID-19.

The chain links TRBV6-5 to TRBJ2-1, with TRBD2 matching 9 bases. V trimming: 7 bases; J trimming: 6 bases; junction bases outside the gene matches: 10. The CDR3 sequence is 15 residues long. The germline V gene has CDR1 MNHEY and CDR2 SVGAGI. The CDR3 nucleotides are TGTGCCAGCACTAAATGGGGACTAGCAGTCAATGAGCAGTTCTTC. It yields the protein CASTKWGLAVNEQFF.

This chain links TRBV7-9 with TRBJ2-1; 11 nucleotides align to TRBD2. The CDR3 sequence is 19 residues long. The V gene end was trimmed by 5 bases and the J gene end by 0 bases; junction bases not matched to a gene: 12. CDR1 is SEHNR and CDR2 is FQNEAQ in the germline V gene (reference sequence). The CDR3 sequence: CASSRAGTSGISSYNEQFF. The CDR3 DNA follows: TGTGCCAGCAGCCGAGCCGGGACTAGCGGAATTAGCTCCTACAATGAGCAGTTCTTC.

The chain employs TRBV6-5 and TRBJ2-5, with unresolved D. The CDR3 has 12 amino acids. The V gene lost 6 bases and the J gene lost 3 bases, with 8 bases spanning the gap. Germline CDR1 MNHEY, CDR2 SVGAGI. The CDR3 spells CASRPREETQYF. Here the CDR3 DNA reads TGTGCCAGCAGGCCACGGGAAGAGACCCAGTACTTC.

The table lists this clone with a count of one. This chain uses TRBV7-6 with TRBJ1-3; 10 bases align to TRBD1. V lost 5 bases and J lost 4; bases outside the gene matches: 11. The length of the CDR3 is 17 residues. Germline V gene data show CDR1 as SGHVS and CDR2 as FNYEAQ. CDR3 loop: CASSPFVGQGSGNTIYF. The CDR3, as DNA: TGTGCCAGCAGCCCCTTTGTGGGACAGGGGTCCGGAAACACCATATATTTT.

The sample holds one count of this clone. The gene calls are TRBV30 and TRBJ1-4, with TRBD1 matching over 8 bases. V gave up 3 bases and J gave up 6 bases; unmatched junction bases: 3. The CDR3 runs 13 residues. CDR1 is GTSNPN, CDR2 SVGIG, per germline (reference sequence). This CDR3 reads CAWRTGVYEKLFF. CDR3 nucleotides: TGTGCCTGGAGGACAGGGGTGTATGAAAAACTGTTTTTT.

The chain combines TRBV30 with TRBJ2-7; 7 bases are shared with TRBD2. The CDR3 runs to 12 residues. Losses at the gene ends were 0 bases for V and 9 bases for J; bases not matched to a gene: 5. Per germline, CDR1 GTSNPN and CDR2 SVGIG (reference sequence). The CDR3, as DNA: TGTGCCTGGAGTGTACGGGGCGGGAGGCAGTACTTC. Its protein product is CAWSVRGGRQYF.

The chain employs TRBV25-1 and TRBJ1-1; D might be TRBD1 (5 bases). This CDR3 contains 14 residues. In germline, CDR1 is MGHDK, CDR2 SYGVNS. Trimming took 2 bases from V and 1 from J, leaving 8 bases between them. In nucleotides, the CDR3 is TGTGCCAGCAGTGAACGGGACTGGAACACTGAAGCTTTCTTT. Translated: CASSERDWNTEAFF.

The V gene is TRBV19, the J gene TRBJ2-1; 11 bases are shared with TRBD2. V shed 6 bases, J shed 3 bases, and the junction held 7 bases outside the gene matches. This CDR3 has 16 residues. Germline V CDR1 and CDR2: LNHDA, SQIVND (reference sequence). The CDR3 sequence is CASRKLTSGNYNEQFF. CDR3 coding DNA: TGTGCCAGTAGAAAACTGACTAGCGGGAACTACAATGAGCAGTTCTTC.

Only a few counts were recorded for this clone. The J gene is TRBJ2-7, the V gene TRBV5-1, with TRBD1 identical over 8 bases. V shed 4 bases, J shed 6 bases, and the junction held 9 bases outside the gene matches. The CDR3 totals 14 residues. CDR1 and CDR2 (germline): SGHRS, YFSETQ. The CDR3 loop is CASSLAGGVGEQYF. The CDR3 bases are TGCGCCAGCAGCCTTGCAGGGGGCGTGGGCGAGCAGTACTTC. Looking up the rest from reference TRBV5-1 and TRBJ2-7 gives the full variable domain: KAGVTQTPRYLIKTRGQQVTLSCSPISGHRSVSWYQQTPGQGLQFLFEYFSETQRNKGNFPGRFSGRQFSNSRSEMNVSTLELGDSALYLCASSLAGGVGEQYFGPGTRLTVT.

This chain's CDR3 is CASSVATRGGRQETQYF. The CDR3 DNA follows: TGTGCCAGCAGCGTAGCTACGCGAGGGGGACGACAAGAGACCCAGTACTTC. The chain recombines TRBV9 with TRBJ2-5; maybe TRBD1 (6 bases). Germline CDR1 SGDLS, CDR2 YYNGEE. CDR3 length: 17 residues. Trimming pared 0 bases from V and 2 bases from J, leaving 17 bases between.

This clone has just one count. The chain has TRBV24-1 and TRBJ1-2; weak D call: TRBD1 (6 bases). The CDR3 contains 11 residues. The germline CDR1 and CDR2 sequences are KGHDR and SFDVKD. Trimming stripped 9 bases from V and 6 bases from J, with 10 bases between. CDR3 bases: TGTGCCACCGGACAGAGAGATGGCTACACCTTC. As protein: CATGQRDGYTF.

V usage is TRBV7-8 and J usage is TRBJ2-1; 8 nucleotides align to TRBD2. With V trimmed by 0 bases and J by 0 bases, 7 bases remained unmatched. Per germline, CDR1 SGHVS and CDR2 FQNEAQ. The CDR3 consists of 18 residues. The CDR3 DNA follows: TGTGCCAGCAGCTTAGCGAATAGCGGGAAGGACTCCTACAATGAGCAGTTCTTC. Its translation is CASSLANSGKDSYNEQFF. Full variable domain (missing parts from reference TRBV7-8 and TRBJ2-1): GAGVSQSPRYKVAKRGQDVALRCDPISGHVSLFWYQQALGQGPEFLTYFQNEAQLDKSGLPSDRFFAERPEGSVSTLKIQRTQQEDSAVYLCASSLANSGKDSYNEQFFGPGTRLTVL.

The genes are TRBV7-2 and TRBJ1-2; D possibly corresponds to TRBD1 (5 bases). V lost 1 base and J lost 0, with 9 bases in between. The CDR3 length is 15 residues. Germline CDR1 reads SGHTA; CDR2 reads FQGNSA. The DNA of the CDR3 is TGTGCCAGCAGCTTAGGACAGTTAGCTAACTATGGCTACACCTTC. Protein sequence: CASSLGQLANYGYTF.

With respect to this clone: The sample contains more than one DNA sequence encoding this CDR3. The rearrangement links TRBV27 to TRBJ1-1; no reliable D call. Trimming pared 2 bases from V and 4 bases from J, leaving 11 bases between. This CDR3 is 14 amino acids long. Germline CDR1 MNHEY, CDR2 SMNVEV (reference sequence). The CDR3 reads CASSLGGWGTEAFF. The CDR3 bases are TGTGCCAGCAGTTTAGGAGGCTGGGGCACTGAAGCTTTCTTT.

V is TRBV28 and J is TRBJ1-1; D ambiguous. V lost 1 base to trimming and J lost 0 bases, with 9 bases between them. Germline V lookup: CDR1 MDHEN, CDR2 SYDVKM. This CDR3 spans 15 amino acids. CDR3 sequence (DNA): TGTGCCAGCAGTTTATTCGGGTCAATGAACACTGAAGCTTTCTTT. Its protein product is CASSLFGSMNTEAFF.

J is TRBJ1-1 and V is TRBV11-3; a possible D gene is TRBD1 (6 bases). The CDR3 has 13 amino acids. V dropped 4 bases and J dropped 8 bases, with 14 bases sitting between them. Germline assignment: CDR1 SGHNT and CDR2 YENEEA. The CDR3 DNA reads as TGTGCCAGCAGCTCTATAAACAGGGACGAAGCTTTCTTT. Translation gives CASSSINRDEAFF.